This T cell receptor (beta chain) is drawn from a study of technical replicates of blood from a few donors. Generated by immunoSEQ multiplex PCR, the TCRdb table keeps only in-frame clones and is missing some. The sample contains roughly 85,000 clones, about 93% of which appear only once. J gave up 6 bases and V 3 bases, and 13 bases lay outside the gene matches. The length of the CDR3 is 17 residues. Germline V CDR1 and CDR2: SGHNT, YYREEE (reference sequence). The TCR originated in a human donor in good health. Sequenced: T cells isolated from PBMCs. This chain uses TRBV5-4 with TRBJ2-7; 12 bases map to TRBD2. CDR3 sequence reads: CASSSSKASGRAGEQYF. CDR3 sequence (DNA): TGTGCCAGCAGCTCGAGCAAAGCTAGCGGGAGGGCCGGCGAGCAGTACTTC. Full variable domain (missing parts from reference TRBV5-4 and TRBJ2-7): ETGVTQSPTHLIKTRGQQVTLRCSSQSGHNTVSWYQQALGQGPQFIFQYYREEENGRGNFPPRFSGLQFPNYSSELNVNALELDDSALYLCASSSSKASGRAGEQYFGPGTRLTVT.